The 29 T cell receptor beta chains below were found in one sample sequenced in a study of shared clonotypes between healthy human individuals. Produced via immunoSEQ multiplex PCR; TCRdb's table is partial and in-frame only. In the table there are about 2.4 million clones, around 94% of which are singletons. Sample: naive CD4+ T cells sorted from blood. Documented subset: CD45RA+ positively selected. Source of these receptors: a man between 18 and 35 years old in good health.

The rearrangement uses TRBV11-2 and TRBJ2-1; D possibly uses TRBD1 or TRBD2 (5 bases each). Germline loops: CDR1 SGHAT, CDR2 FQNNGV. Trimming took off 1 base at V and 6 bases at J, with 10 bases between the two ends. This CDR3 has 14 residues. CDR3 nucleotide sequence: TGTGCCAGCAGCTTAGTCCGGGACCCCAATGAGCAGTTCTTC. It specifies CASSLVRDPNEQFF.

The chain carries TRBV5-4 and TRBJ2-7; D call uncertain. Germline V gene data show CDR1 as SGHNT and CDR2 as YYREEE (reference sequence). With 0 bases removed from V and 9 bases from J, the gap between germline ends came to 4 bases. This CDR3 has 10 residues. For the CDR3, the DNA is TGTGCCAGCAGCTTGGAGTGGCAGTACTTC. Translated, it gives CASSLEWQYF.

The chain joins TRBV5-5 to TRBJ1-2, with 7 bases lining up with TRBD1. The ends lost 7 bases at V and 5 bases at J; junction bases unmatched: 5. Germline values: CDR1 SGHKS, CDR2 YYEKEE (reference sequence). CDR3 size: 12 residues. The CDR3: CASHRGNYGYTF. The CDR3, as DNA: TGTGCCAGCCACAGGGGAAATTATGGCTACACCTTC. Variable domain in full (rest from reference TRBV5-5 and TRBJ1-2): DAGVTQSPTHLIKTRGQQVTLRCSPISGHKSVSWYQQVLGQGPQFIFQYYEKEERGRGNFPDRFSARQFPNYSSELNVNALLLGDSALYLCASHRGNYGYTFGSGTRLTVV.

Points on this clone: The sample has other DNA sequences that encode this CDR3 too. The genes are TRBV6-1 and TRBJ2-2, with 7 bases lining up with TRBD1. This CDR3 has 15 residues. CDR1 and CDR2 (germline): MNHNS, SASEGT. V was pared by 4 bases and J by 4 bases, with 6 bases of the junction left unmatched. In nucleotides, the CDR3 is TGTGCCAGCAGTGGACGGACAGGCAGCACCGGGGAGCTGTTTTTT. It specifies CASSGRTGSTGELFF.

As regards this clone: This specimen includes other DNA sequences encoding the same CDR3. V and J are TRBV2 and TRBJ2-7; 9 bases agree with TRBD1. V lost 6 bases and J lost 5; bases outside the gene matches: 5. Germline lookup yields CDR1 SNHLY and CDR2 FYNNEI. The CDR3 is 13 amino acids. The chain's CDR3 is CASRPGQGNEQYF. The CDR3 nucleotides are TGTGCCAGCAGGCCGGGACAGGGCAACGAGCAGTACTTC.

This chain uses TRBV6-1 with TRBJ2-3; 13 nucleotides line up with TRBD2. Germline trimming cut 6 bases from V and 4 bases from J; bases unmatched to any gene: 10. CDR3 length: 17 amino acids. The V gene's germline CDR1 is MNHNS and CDR2 SASEGT. The CDR3 coding sequence is TGTGCCAGCAGCGAACTAGCGGGGGGGCCGGGAGCAGATACGCAGTATTTT. Translating it yields CASSELAGGPGADTQYF.

The chain couples TRBV2 to TRBJ1-5, with TRBD1 identical over 7 bases. With V trimmed by 7 bases and J by 4 bases, 4 bases remained unmatched. Germline V gives CDR1 SNHLY, CDR2 FYNNEI. The CDR3 sequence is 13 residues long. CDR3 amino acids: CASNRGWNQPQHF. In nucleotides, the CDR3 is TGTGCCAGCAACAGGGGTTGGAATCAGCCCCAGCATTTT.

This clone has just one count. This chain uses TRBV7-9 with TRBJ2-3; D is unresolved. The CDR3 contains 14 residues. V dropped 5 bases and J dropped 1 base, with 10 bases sitting between them. Germline loops: CDR1 SEHNR, CDR2 FQNEAQ (reference sequence). The CDR3 region is CASSDPRGTDTQYF. CDR3 coding DNA: TGTGCCAGCAGCGACCCACGAGGCACAGATACGCAGTATTTT.

The CDR3 loop reads CASKPPSFSGNTIYF. The CDR3 nucleotides read TGTGCCAGCAAGCCCCCCTCTTTCTCTGGAAACACCATATATTTT. The chain carries TRBV6-1 and TRBJ1-3; D is unresolved. Between the trimmed V and J ends, which lost 7 bases and 0 bases, there was a span of 13 bases. The CDR3 is made up of 15 amino acids. Germline CDR1 MNHNS, CDR2 SASEGT.

As regards this clone: The sample holds other DNA sequences that translate to the same CDR3. The J gene is TRBJ2-7, the V gene TRBV20-1; unclear D gene. This CDR3 is built from 11 residues. From germline, CDR1 is DFQATT and CDR2 SNEGSKA (reference sequence). Trimming shortened V by 3 bases and J by 3 bases, and 6 bases separated the two germline ends. The CDR3 reads CSASNSYEQYF. CDR3 nucleotides: TGCAGTGCTAGTAACAGCTACGAGCAGTACTTC.

The chain combines TRBV12-5 with TRBJ2-3, with D perhaps TRBD1 (9 bases). The CDR3 totals 22 residues. Germline V gene sequence: CDR1 LGHNT, CDR2 FRNRAP. The V and J ends lost 7 bases and 4 bases respectively, with 39 bases between them. The CDR3 protein is CASALGTGKTQNKRELADTQYF. The CDR3 nucleotides read TGTGCTAGTGCCCTCGGGACAGGGAAAACCCAAAACAAGCGGGAGTTGGCAGATACGCAGTATTTT.

As for this clone: In the same sample, other DNA sequences code for this CDR3. The chain has TRBV6-5 and TRBJ2-3, with 8 bases that match TRBD1. The trim removed 6 bases at V and 0 bases at J, leaving 2 bases unmatched. The CDR3 contains 14 residues. The germline V gene encodes CDR1 MNHEY and CDR2 SVGAGI. CDR3 region: CASSRQGSTDTQYF. Here the CDR3 DNA reads TGTGCCAGCAGCCGACAGGGGAGCACAGATACGCAGTATTTT.

The chain couples TRBV5-5 to TRBJ1-1; 7 positions match TRBD1. Germline CDR1 reads SGHKS; CDR2 reads YYEKEE (reference sequence). J was trimmed by 0 bases and V by 7 bases; bases with no gene match: 12. The CDR3 has 16 residues. Here the CDR3 reads CASLKTGVPMNTEAFF. The CDR3 region has the DNA TGTGCCAGCCTAAAAACAGGGGTTCCCATGAACACTGAAGCTTTCTTT.

Comment on this clone: Within the sample, other DNA sequences also encode this same CDR3. This CDR3 is CASSLGGTGNTIYF. The DNA of the CDR3 is TGCGCCAGCAGCTTAGGAGGAACTGGAAACACCATATATTTT. This sequence joins TRBV5-1 and TRBJ1-3, with no clear D. The germline V and J ends were trimmed by 2 bases and 2 bases, with 8 bases remaining between them. CDR3 length equals 14 residues. Germline CDR1 is SGHRS and CDR2 is YFSETQ.

This chain links TRBV4-1 with TRBJ1-2; D not certain. The CDR3 runs 13 residues. Germline V CDR1 and CDR2: MGHRA, YSYEKL. V dropped 3 bases and J dropped 8 bases, with 13 bases sitting between them. The CDR3 coding sequence is TGCGCCAGCAGCCAGGAAAGGGCCAGGGGCTACACCTTC. It codes for CASSQERARGYTF.

The gene calls are TRBV28 and TRBJ1-1, with unresolved D. Trimming cost V 6 bases and J 1 base, with 12 bases left between them. The germline CDR1 and CDR2 sequences are MDHEN and SYDVKM. The CDR3 spans 14 residues. The CDR3 sequence: CASRLTGGNTEAFF. The DNA for the CDR3 is TGTGCCAGCAGGCTAACGGGAGGGAACACTGAAGCTTTCTTT. Supplemented by reference TRBV28 and TRBJ1-1, the full variable domain reads DVKVTQSSRYLVKRTGEKVFLECVQDMDHENMFWYRQDPGLGLRLIYFSYDVKMKEKGDIPEGYSVSREKKERFSLILESASTNQTSMYLCASRLTGGNTEAFFGQGTRLTVV.

This chain links TRBV11-2 with TRBJ2-5; possibly TRBD2 for D (6 bases). CDR3 length equals 15 residues. The V and J ends lost 5 bases and 1 base respectively, with 14 bases between them. CDR1 is SGHAT, CDR2 FQNNGV, per germline. The CDR3: CASSISGELQETQYF. CDR3 coding DNA: TGTGCCAGCAGCATATCGGGGGAGCTCCAAGAGACCCAGTACTTC.

The chain couples TRBV19 to TRBJ1-5; D gene uncertain. CDR3 size: 15 residues. Germline V CDR1 and CDR2: LNHDA, SQIVND (reference sequence). The germline V and J ends were trimmed by 5 bases and 0 bases, with 11 bases remaining between them. In nucleotides, the CDR3 is TGTGCCAGTAGTCAGGACCGTTATAGCAATCAGCCCCAGCATTTT. Translating it yields CASSQDRYSNQPQHF.

This rearrangement joins TRBV7-3 to TRBJ2-6; D is possibly TRBD1 (8 bases). V was clipped by 3 bases and J by 1 base, with 16 bases between them. Germline-derived CDR1 and CDR2 are SGHTA and FQGTGA. This CDR3 comprises 18 residues. CDR3 protein: CASSFRTGRASGANVLTF. DNA for the CDR3: TGTGCCAGCAGCTTTCGGACAGGGAGGGCTTCTGGGGCCAACGTCCTGACTTTC.

The chain joins TRBV30 to TRBJ2-7, with 7 bases aligning to TRBD2. Losses at the gene ends were 3 bases for V and 2 bases for J; bases not matched to a gene: 4. CDR3 length: 13 amino acids. CDR1 and CDR2 from the germline V gene are GTSNPN and SVGIG (reference sequence). CDR3 in amino acids: CAWRPGGAYEQYF. Here the CDR3 DNA reads TGTGCCTGGAGGCCTGGGGGGGCCTACGAGCAGTACTTC.

The chain employs TRBV10-3 and TRBJ2-1, with D uncertain. V dropped 2 bases and J dropped 8 bases, with 13 bases sitting between them. Germline V CDR1 and CDR2: ENHRY, SYGVKD. The CDR3 consists of 14 residues. CDR3 bases: TGTGCCATCAGTGAGACGCGGCTGACGGATGAGCAGTTCTTC. This translates into CAISETRLTDEQFF.

V usage is TRBV5-6 and J usage is TRBJ1-2; D unresolved. The CDR3 loop spans 15 amino acids. CDR1 SGHDT and CDR2 YYEEEE come from the germline V gene. Trimming left V 0 bases short and J 4 bases short, with 13 bases between. The CDR3 sequence is CASSLEPDSFYGYTF. The CDR3 DNA sequence: TGTGCCAGCAGCTTGGAGCCCGATTCCTTCTATGGCTACACCTTC. Full variable domain (remainder filled in from reference TRBV5-6 and TRBJ1-2): DAGVTQSPTHLIKTRGQQVTLRCSPKSGHDTVSWYQQALGQGPQFIFQYYEEEERQRGNFPDRFSGHQFPNYSSELNVNALLLGDSALYLCASSLEPDSFYGYTFGSGTRLTVV.

A note on this clone: The limits of the CDR3 on the DNA are not certain, so only TCRdb's listed CDR3 is given. CDR3 amino acids: CASSFWGQGAVF. The V gene is TRBV11-2, the J gene TRBJ1-1; the D call in the table, TRBD1, was not verified against the DNA. Inclusive of both ends, the CDR3 amounts to 12 amino acids. Per the germline V gene, CDR1 is SGHAT and CDR2 is FQNNGV.

J is TRBJ1-1 and V is TRBV7-2, with D maybe TRBD1 (5 bases). The germline V gene has CDR1 SGHTA and CDR2 FQGNSA. The V and J ends lost 0 bases and 1 base respectively, with 9 bases between them. There are 15 residues in the CDR3. The CDR3, as DNA: TGTGCCAGCAGCTTAGCCGCGGGGGGGAACACTGAAGCTTTCTTT. Its translation is CASSLAAGGNTEAFF.

The sample holds one count of this clone. The rearrangement joins TRBV5-1 to TRBJ2-7; 9 bases are shared with TRBD1. CDR3 length equals 15 residues. V shed 3 bases and J 1 base; nucleotides not matched to a gene: 5. Germline V gene data show CDR1 as SGHRS and CDR2 as YFSETQ. DNA for the CDR3: TGCGCCAGCAGCTACACCGGGACAGGGTCCTACGAGCAGTACTTC. It specifies CASSYTGTGSYEQYF. The full variable domain, completed using reference TRBV5-1 and TRBJ2-7, is KAGVTQTPRYLIKTRGQQVTLSCSPISGHRSVSWYQQTPGQGLQFLFEYFSETQRNKGNFPGRFSGRQFSNSRSEMNVSTLELGDSALYLCASSYTGTGSYEQYFGPGTRLTVT.

This clone is a singleton in its sample. Written as DNA, the CDR3 is TGTGCCAGCAGTTACTTAGGTCATCCGAACCATTCACCCCTCCACTTT. Translated: CASSYLGHPNHSPLHF. This sequence joins TRBV6-6 and TRBJ1-6; D not certain. This CDR3 comprises 16 residues. V was clipped by 1 base and J by 8 bases, with 15 bases between them. Germline CDR1 MNHNY, CDR2 SVGAGI (reference sequence).

The CDR3 nucleotides read TGTGCCAGCAGCTTTGCGGGAGGCCCCTACGAGCAGTACTTC. Protein product: CASSFAGGPYEQYF. The V gene is TRBV2, the J gene TRBJ2-7, with 8 bases that match TRBD2. The CDR3 sequence is 14 residues long. V trimming: 6 bases; J trimming: 2 bases; junction bases outside the gene matches: 6. CDR1 and CDR2 (germline): SNHLY, FYNNEI.

The chain links TRBV7-9 to TRBJ1-4, with TRBD1 matching 7 bases. This CDR3 comprises 14 residues. With 5 bases clipped from V and 8 bases from J, the junction kept 8 bases outside the gene matches. Germline CDR1 and CDR2: SEHNR and FQNEAQ (reference sequence). The CDR3 DNA sequence: TGTGCCAGCAGCGGGGACAGTTTGAACGAAAAACTGTTTTTT. Residues: CASSGDSLNEKLFF. Drawing the rest from reference TRBV7-9 and TRBJ1-4, the complete variable domain is DTGVSQNPRHKITKRGQNVTFRCDPISEHNRLYWYRQTLGQGPEFLTYFQNEAQLEKSRLLSDRFSAERPKGSFSTLEIQRTEQGDSAMYLCASSGDSLNEKLFFGSGTQLSVL.

This clone showed up just once. This rearrangement joins TRBV9 to TRBJ2-3; tentatively, D is TRBD1 or TRBD2 (6 bases each). V was trimmed by 3 bases and J by 1 base, leaving 15 bases between them. Germline V gives CDR1 SGDLS, CDR2 YYNGEE. The CDR3 has 16 residues. The CDR3 sequence is CASSGPQGGGTDTQYF. CDR3 nucleotides: TGTGCCAGCAGCGGCCCACAGGGCGGGGGCACAGATACGCAGTATTTT. Based on the CDR3 plus reference TRBV9 and TRBJ2-3, the full variable domain is DSGVTQTPKHLITATGQRVTLRCSPRSGDLSVYWYQQSLDQGLQFLIQYYNGEERAKGNILERFSAQQFPDLHSELNLSSLELGDSALYFCASSGPQGGGTDTQYFGPGTRLTVL.